A single TCR beta chain is shown here with its context. The germline V gene has CDR1 ENHRY and CDR2 SYGVKD. J lost 4 bases, V lost 2 bases, and 5 bases had no gene match. The CDR3 loop spans 15 amino acids. Via MiXCR, TCRdb re-called the 5' RACE reads, giving one row per CDR3 protein. The data contain 210,000 or so distinct CDR3 sequences, around 19% of them singletons. The source of the sample is a study of T-cell memory formation after mild COVID-19. The gene calls are TRBV10-3 and TRBJ1-1; 9 bases are shared with TRBD1. This TCR was recovered from an adult woman who had mild COVID-19 (a few samples of this study predate the infection). Cell type and time point are not known. The sample consisted of PBMCs or a T cell subset sorted from them (not recorded which). The DNA of the CDR3 is TGTGCCATCAGTGAGGGGTCGGACAGGGGCACTGAAGCTTTCTTT. Translation: CAISEGSDRGTEAFF.